This T cell receptor (beta chain) was sequenced during a study of lymphopenia after photon versus proton radiotherapy (dated by TCRdb to about 2019). In terms of the full investigation: The immunological effects of photon versus proton radiation therapy were compared in patients with gastrointestinal tumors who developed high-grade lymphopenia. The cohort included under 25 patients with gastrointestinal tumors who developed lymphopenia after receiving either photon or proton therapy. The goal of the study was to characterize the differences between the two radiation modalities in how they affect the immune system.

Libraries were prepared through the immunoSEQ multiplex PCR assay. T cell repertoires were profiled by deep sequencing of rearranged TCR beta loci, alongside multiparametric flow cytometry. Imported from immuneACCESS, the table was reduced by TCRdb to in-frame sequences with V and J called. These copies leave out some clones; in studies compared against another copy, an unresolved V gene accounts for under half, and the cause of the remainder is not known. The sample has 40,000 to 55,000 clones on record, roughly 90% of them singletons. The top ten clonotypes cover approximately 18% of the sample. As to this clone: Its recognized antigen is unknown. No much larger clone exists at a distance of one base, and base qualities are not known.

General conclusions and limits of the study: During treatment, patients who received photon therapy lost naive T cells and TCR diversity and gained effector/memory populations, whereas patients who received proton therapy remained relatively stable. Once the lymphocyte count had reached its nadir, the repertoires of photon-treated patients showed oligoclonal expansion, particularly of CD8+ Temra cells, and this expansion drove the decline in diversity. Among patients across the cohort who died, overall survival time showed an inverse correlation with a larger post-nadir drop in TCR diversity. The survival association was assessed only in patients who died, and the authors presented better survival with proton therapy as a possibility rather than a demonstrated result.

The source is a woman aged 40 to 50 with cholangiocarcinoma. The source material was peripheral blood, sampled from a patient treated with photon-based radiotherapy.

The base sequence is TGTGCCAGGACCCGTGGGGTCATGAACACTGAAGCTTTCTTT. This codes for CARTRGVMNTEAFF. Recombination joined TRBV2 with TRBJ1-1, with the D gene not confidently named. Via the germline V gene, CDR1 is SNHLY and CDR2 FYNNEI. The trim is 9 bases for V and 0 bases for J, with a gap of 14 bases between the germline ends. The CDR3 starts with the cysteine, ends with the phenylalanine, and has 14 residues. The retained sequence is limited to the CDR3, 42 bases, with the frame set at the first base.